These T cell receptor beta chains were read from a single sample in a study of PD-1 blockade in mismatch repair-deficient tumors. Clones were read by immunoSEQ multiplex PCR, and TCRdb kept only the in-frame ones, dropping some. The sample contains 50,000 or so clones, around 77% of which appear only once. Sequences were derived from PBMCs, sampled before pembrolizumab treatment. These receptors all stem from an adult with mismatch repair-deficient cancer. The CDR3 runs from the conserved cysteine through the conserved F or W. The D gene is left open where the match is weak. Some rows have no size entry. The others give once, few or many, or a class for an expanded clone.

TRBJ2-1	TRBV7-2	NA	NA	TGTGCCAGCAGCTTAGATTCCGGAGGTTCATATGAGCAGTTCTTC	CASSLDSGGSYEQFF
TRBJ2-3	TRBV7-9	NA	few	TGTGCCAGCAGCTCCTCGGGGTCTAGCACAGATACGCAGTATTTT	CASSSSGSSTDTQYF
TRBJ2-3	TRBV9	TRBD2	once	TGTGCCAGCAGCGTAGTAGGGGCCGGTGAGGGAGGGGCCTCACGGGATACGCAGTATTTT	CASSVVGAGEGGASRDTQYF
TRBJ2-1	TRBV5-4	NA	NA	TGTGCCAGCAGCTTAATCCGGACCGACGGCAATGAGCAGTTCTTC	CASSLIRTDGNEQFF
TRBJ1-4	TRBV7-6	TRBD1	NA	TGTGCCAGCAGCTTAGTCATTGGGACAGGGAATGAAAAACTGTTTTTT	CASSLVIGTGNEKLFF
TRBJ2-1	TRBV5-4	NA	NA	TGTGCCAGCAGCTTTTCTTGGGGAGAGCAGTTCTTC	CASSFSWGEQFF
TRBJ1-5	TRBV2	NA	few	TGTGCCAGCAGTCCCCCGGGCACGATCAATCAGCCCCAGCATTTT	CASSPPGTINQPQHF
TRBJ2-6	TRBV29-1	NA	NA	TGCAGCGTTGATAGCCCTTCGGGGGCCAACGTCCTGACTTTC	CSVDSPSGANVLTF
TRBJ1-6	TRBV27	NA	NA	TGTGCCAGCAGTTTACAGCTTAATTCACCCCTCCACTTT	CASSLQLNSPLHF
TRBJ2-7	TRBV4-3	NA	NA	TGCGCCAGCAGCCAAGATCGCGCTTCCTACGAGCAGTACTTC	CASSQDRASYEQYF
TRBJ1-4	TRBV7-3	NA	NA	TGTGCCAGCAGCTCCCGGGACACTGCAACTAATGAAAAACTGTTTTTT	CASSSRDTATNEKLFF